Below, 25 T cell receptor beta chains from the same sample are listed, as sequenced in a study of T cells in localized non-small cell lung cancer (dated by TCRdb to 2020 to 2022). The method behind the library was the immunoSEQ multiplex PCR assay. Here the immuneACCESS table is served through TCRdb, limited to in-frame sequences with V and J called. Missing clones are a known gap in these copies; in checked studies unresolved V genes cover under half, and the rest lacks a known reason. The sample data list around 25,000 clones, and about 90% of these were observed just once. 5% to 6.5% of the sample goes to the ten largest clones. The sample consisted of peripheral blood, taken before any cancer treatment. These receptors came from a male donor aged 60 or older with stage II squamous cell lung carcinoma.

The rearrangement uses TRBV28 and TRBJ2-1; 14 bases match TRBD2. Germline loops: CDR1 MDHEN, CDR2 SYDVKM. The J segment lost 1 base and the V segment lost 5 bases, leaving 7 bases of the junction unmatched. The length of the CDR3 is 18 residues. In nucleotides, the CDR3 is TGTGCCAGCAGTAAGGGACTAGCGGGAGTAGGATCCTACAATGAGCAGTTCTTC. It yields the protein CASSKGLAGVGSYNEQFF.

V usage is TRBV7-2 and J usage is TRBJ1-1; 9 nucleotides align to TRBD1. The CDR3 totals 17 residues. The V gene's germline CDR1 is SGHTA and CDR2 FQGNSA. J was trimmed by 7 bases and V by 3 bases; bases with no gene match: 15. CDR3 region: CASSFNTGGWWGNEAFF. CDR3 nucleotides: TGTGCCAGCAGCTTTAATACAGGGGGCTGGTGGGGGAATGAAGCTTTCTTT.

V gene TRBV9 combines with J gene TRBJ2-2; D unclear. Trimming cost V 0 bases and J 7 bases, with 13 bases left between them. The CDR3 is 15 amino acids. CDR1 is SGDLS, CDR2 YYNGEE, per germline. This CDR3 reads CASSVAGQAVGELFF. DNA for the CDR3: TGTGCCAGCAGCGTAGCTGGGCAGGCGGTCGGGGAGCTGTTTTTT. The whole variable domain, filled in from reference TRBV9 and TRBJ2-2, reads DSGVTQTPKHLITATGQRVTLRCSPRSGDLSVYWYQQSLDQGLQFLIQYYNGEERAKGNILERFSAQQFPDLHSELNLSSLELGDSALYFCASSVAGQAVGELFFGEGSRLTVL.

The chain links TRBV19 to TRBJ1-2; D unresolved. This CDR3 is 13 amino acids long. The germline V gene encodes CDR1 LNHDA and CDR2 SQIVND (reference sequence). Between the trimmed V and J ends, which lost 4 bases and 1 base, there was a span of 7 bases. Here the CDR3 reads CASSTGFNYGYTF. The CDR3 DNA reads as TGTGCCAGTAGTACGGGGTTTAACTATGGCTACACCTTC.

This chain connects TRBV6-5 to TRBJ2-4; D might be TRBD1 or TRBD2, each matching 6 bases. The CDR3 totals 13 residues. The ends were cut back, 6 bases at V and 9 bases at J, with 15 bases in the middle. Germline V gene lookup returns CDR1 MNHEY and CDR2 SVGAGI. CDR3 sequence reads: CASSNREVGIQYF. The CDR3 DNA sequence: TGTGCCAGCAGCAACAGGGAGGTTGGCATTCAGTACTTC.

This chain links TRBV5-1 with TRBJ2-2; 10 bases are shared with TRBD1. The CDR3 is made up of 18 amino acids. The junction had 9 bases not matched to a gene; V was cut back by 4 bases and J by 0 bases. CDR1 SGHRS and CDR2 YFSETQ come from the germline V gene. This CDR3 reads CASSVDFGTGANTGELFF. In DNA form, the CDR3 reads TGCGCCAGCAGCGTAGATTTCGGGACAGGGGCGAACACCGGGGAGCTGTTTTTT.

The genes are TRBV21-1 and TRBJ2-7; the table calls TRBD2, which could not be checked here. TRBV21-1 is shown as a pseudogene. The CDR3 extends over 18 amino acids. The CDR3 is CASSKRRPSGRGLNEQYF. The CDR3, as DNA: TGTGCCAGCAGCAAACGACGACCTAGCGGGAGGGGCCTGAACGAGCAGTACTTC.

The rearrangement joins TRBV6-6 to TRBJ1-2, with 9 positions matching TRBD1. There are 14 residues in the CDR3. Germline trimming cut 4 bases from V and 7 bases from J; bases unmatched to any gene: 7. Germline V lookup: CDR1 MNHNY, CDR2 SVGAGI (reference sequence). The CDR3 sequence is CASSSRDRVRGYTF. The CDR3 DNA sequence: TGTGCCAGCAGTTCCCGGGACAGGGTGCGTGGCTACACCTTC.

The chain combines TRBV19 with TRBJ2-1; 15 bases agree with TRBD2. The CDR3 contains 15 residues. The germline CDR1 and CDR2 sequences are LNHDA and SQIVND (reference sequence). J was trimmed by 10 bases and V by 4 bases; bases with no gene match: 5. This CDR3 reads CASSKGTSGRNEQFF. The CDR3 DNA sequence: TGTGCCAGTAGTAAAGGGACTAGCGGGAGGAACGAGCAGTTCTTC.

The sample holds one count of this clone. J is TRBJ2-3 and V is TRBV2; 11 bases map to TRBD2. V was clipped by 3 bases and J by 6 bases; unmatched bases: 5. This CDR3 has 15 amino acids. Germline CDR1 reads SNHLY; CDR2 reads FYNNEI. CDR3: CASSETSGAGDTQYF. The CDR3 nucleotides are TGTGCCAGCAGTGAGACTAGCGGGGCGGGGGATACGCAGTATTTT.

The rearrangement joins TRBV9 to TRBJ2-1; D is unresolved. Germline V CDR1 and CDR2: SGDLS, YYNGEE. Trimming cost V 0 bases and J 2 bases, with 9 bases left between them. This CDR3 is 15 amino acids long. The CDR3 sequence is CASSVERSPYNEQFF. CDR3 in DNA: TGTGCCAGCAGCGTAGAAAGGAGTCCCTACAATGAGCAGTTCTTC.

The CDR3 region has the DNA TGTGCCAGCAGCGGCACCTTAGCGGGAGGGCGAACGTACGAGCAGTACTTC. Translation gives CASSGTLAGGRTYEQYF. The chain carries TRBV5-4 and TRBJ2-7, with 11 bases identical to TRBD2. Germline CDR1 is SGHNT and CDR2 is YYREEE (reference sequence). This CDR3 is built from 17 residues. The V and J ends lost 4 bases and 4 bases, in that order; junction bases with no gene match: 13.

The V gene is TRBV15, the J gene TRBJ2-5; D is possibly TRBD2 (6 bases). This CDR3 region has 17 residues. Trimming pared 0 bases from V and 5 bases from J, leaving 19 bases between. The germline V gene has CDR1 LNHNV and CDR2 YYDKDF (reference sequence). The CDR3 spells CATSRDRGGAQGETQYF. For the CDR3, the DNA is TGTGCCACCAGCAGAGATCGGGGCGGGGCACAAGGGGAGACCCAGTACTTC.

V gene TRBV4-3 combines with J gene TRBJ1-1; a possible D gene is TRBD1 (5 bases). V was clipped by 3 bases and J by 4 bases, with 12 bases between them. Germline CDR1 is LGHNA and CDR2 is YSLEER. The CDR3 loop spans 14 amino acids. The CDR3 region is CASSQPGLFTEAFF. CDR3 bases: TGCGCCAGCAGCCAGCCGGGACTCTTCACTGAAGCTTTCTTT.

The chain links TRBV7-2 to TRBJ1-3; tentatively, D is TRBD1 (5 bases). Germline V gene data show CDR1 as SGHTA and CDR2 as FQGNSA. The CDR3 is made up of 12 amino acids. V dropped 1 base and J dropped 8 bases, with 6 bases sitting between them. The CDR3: CASSLGGDTIYF. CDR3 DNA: TGTGCCAGCAGCTTAGGGGGGGACACCATATATTTT.

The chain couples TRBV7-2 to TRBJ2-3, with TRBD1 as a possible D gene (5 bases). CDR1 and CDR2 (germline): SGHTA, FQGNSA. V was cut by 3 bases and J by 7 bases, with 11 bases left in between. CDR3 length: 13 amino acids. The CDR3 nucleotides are TGTGCCAGCAGCTTGGCCGACAGAAATACGCAGTATTTT. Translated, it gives CASSLADRNTQYF.

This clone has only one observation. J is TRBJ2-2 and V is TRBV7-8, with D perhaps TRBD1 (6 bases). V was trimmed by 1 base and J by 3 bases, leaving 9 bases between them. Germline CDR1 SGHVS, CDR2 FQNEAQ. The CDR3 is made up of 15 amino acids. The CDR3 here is CASSLGQVDTGELFF. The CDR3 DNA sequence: TGTGCCAGCAGCTTAGGACAGGTGGACACCGGGGAGCTGTTTTTT.

CDR3 sequence reads: CASSLTGAGLQLETQYF. As DNA, the CDR3 is TGTGCCAGCAGCTTAACGGGGGCGGGACTACAGTTGGAGACCCAGTACTTC. This sequence joins TRBV11-2 and TRBJ2-5, with TRBD2 as a possible D gene (7 bases). The V gene lost 2 bases and the J gene lost 5 bases, with 21 bases spanning the gap. CDR3 length: 17 residues. CDR1 and CDR2 (germline): SGHAT, FQNNGV.

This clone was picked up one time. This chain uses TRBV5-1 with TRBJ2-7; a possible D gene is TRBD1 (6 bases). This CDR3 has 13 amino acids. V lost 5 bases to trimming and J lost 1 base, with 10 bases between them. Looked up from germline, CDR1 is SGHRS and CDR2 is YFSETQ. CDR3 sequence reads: CASSPDSSYEQYF. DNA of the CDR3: TGCGCCAGCAGTCCGGACAGTTCCTACGAGCAGTACTTC. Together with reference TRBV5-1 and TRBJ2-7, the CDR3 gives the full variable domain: KAGVTQTPRYLIKTRGQQVTLSCSPISGHRSVSWYQQTPGQGLQFLFEYFSETQRNKGNFPGRFSGRQFSNSRSEMNVSTLELGDSALYLCASSPDSSYEQYFGPGTRLTVT.

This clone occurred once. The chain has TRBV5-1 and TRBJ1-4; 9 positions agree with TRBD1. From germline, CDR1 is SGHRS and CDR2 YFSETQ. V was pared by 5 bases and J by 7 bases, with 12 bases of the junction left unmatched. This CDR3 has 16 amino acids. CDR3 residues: CASRTGGRGSGEKLFF. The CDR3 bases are TGCGCCAGCAGAACAGGGGGCCGCGGGTCGGGTGAAAAACTGTTTTTT.

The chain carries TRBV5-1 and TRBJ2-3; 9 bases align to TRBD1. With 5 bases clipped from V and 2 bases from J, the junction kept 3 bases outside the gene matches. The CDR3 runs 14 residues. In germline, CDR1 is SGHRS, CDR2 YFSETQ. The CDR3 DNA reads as TGCGCCAGCAGGGGACAGGGACCCACAGATACGCAGTATTTT. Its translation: CASRGQGPTDTQYF.

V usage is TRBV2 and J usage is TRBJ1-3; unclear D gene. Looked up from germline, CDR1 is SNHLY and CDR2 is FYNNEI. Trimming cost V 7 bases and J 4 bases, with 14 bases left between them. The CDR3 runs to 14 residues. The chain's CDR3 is CASKETQAGNTIYF. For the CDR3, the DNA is TGTGCCAGCAAGGAGACTCAGGCAGGAAACACCATATATTTT.

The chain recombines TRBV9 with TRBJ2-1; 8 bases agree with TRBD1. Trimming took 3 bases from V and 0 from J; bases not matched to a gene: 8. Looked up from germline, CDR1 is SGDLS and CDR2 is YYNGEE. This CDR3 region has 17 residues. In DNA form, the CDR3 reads TGTGCCAGCAGCGCTTCAGGGGGCCATAGCTCCTACAATGAGCAGTTCTTC. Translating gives CASSASGGHSSYNEQFF.

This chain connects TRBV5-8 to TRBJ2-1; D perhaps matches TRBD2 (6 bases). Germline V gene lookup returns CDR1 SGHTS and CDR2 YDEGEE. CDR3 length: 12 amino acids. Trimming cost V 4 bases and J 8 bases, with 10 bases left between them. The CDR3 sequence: CASSVTSYEQFF. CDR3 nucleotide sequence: TGTGCCAGCAGCGTAACTAGCTATGAGCAGTTCTTC.

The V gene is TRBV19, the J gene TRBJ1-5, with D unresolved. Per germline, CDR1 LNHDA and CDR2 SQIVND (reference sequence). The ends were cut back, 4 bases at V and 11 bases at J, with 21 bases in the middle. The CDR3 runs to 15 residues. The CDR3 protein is CASSTSSTDPQSQHF. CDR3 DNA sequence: TGTGCCAGTAGTACCTCGTCAACAGACCCCCAGTCCCAGCATTTT.